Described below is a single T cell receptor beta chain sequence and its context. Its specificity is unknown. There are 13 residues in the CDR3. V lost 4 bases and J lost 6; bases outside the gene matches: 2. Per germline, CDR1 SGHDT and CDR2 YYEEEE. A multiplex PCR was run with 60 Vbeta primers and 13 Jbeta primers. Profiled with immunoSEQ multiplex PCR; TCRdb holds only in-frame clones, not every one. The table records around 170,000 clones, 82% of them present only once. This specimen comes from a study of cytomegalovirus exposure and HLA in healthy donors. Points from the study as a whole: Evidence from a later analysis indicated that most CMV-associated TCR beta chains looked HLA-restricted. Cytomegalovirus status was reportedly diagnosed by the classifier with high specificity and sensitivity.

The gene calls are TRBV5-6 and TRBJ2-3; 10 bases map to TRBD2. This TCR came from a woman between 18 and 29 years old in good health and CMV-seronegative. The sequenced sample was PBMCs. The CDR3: CASSLGLADTQYF. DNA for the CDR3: TGTGCCAGCAGCCTGGGACTAGCGGATACGCAGTATTTT. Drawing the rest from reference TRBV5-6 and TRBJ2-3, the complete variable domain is DAGVTQSPTHLIKTRGQQVTLRCSPKSGHDTVSWYQQALGQGPQFIFQYYEEEERQRGNFPDRFSGHQFPNYSSELNVNALLLGDSALYLCASSLGLADTQYFGPGTRLTVL.